The 26 T cell receptor beta chains given below trace back to one sample, sequenced in a study of blood T cells in healthy people across ages (dated by TCRdb to between 2015 and 2017). The library was generated by 5' RACE. The listed sequencing device is Illumina HiSeq 2500. A second roughly 6 to 12 cycle PCR used a sample-barcoded 5' primer and a J-beta primer mix. TCRdb itself trimmed the public reads at Q25 with fastp, ran MiXCR and retained productive beta chains. Merged by CDR3 protein, the rows form single entries marked with the most common genes and DNA. The table for this sample lists about 1,500,000 distinct CDR3 sequences; roughly 27% of them were counted only once. More than 6% of the sample is taken by the ten largest. Material: blood. All receptors derive from a woman aged 25 to 39 in good health.

This chain uses TRBV29-1 with TRBJ2-2; D not certain. Trimming removed 3 bases at V and 0 bases at J, with 8 bases between. Germline CDR1 is SQVTM and CDR2 is ANQGSEA. CDR3 length: 14 amino acids. CDR3 nucleotide sequence: TGCAGCGTTGAGTGGGGATCGAACACCGGGGAGCTGTTTTTT. It yields the protein CSVEWGSNTGELFF.

A few counts support this clonotype. V usage is TRBV7-2 and J usage is TRBJ1-2; D is possibly TRBD1 (6 bases). Per the germline V gene, CDR1 is SGHTA and CDR2 is FQGNSA. CDR3 size: 15 residues. The germline V and J ends were trimmed by 2 bases and 4 bases, with 14 bases remaining between them. In DNA form, the CDR3 reads TGTGCCAGCAGCTTAAATCCAGGGGCAATCTATGGCTACACCTTC. It is translated as CASSLNPGAIYGYTF. Supplemented by reference TRBV7-2 and TRBJ1-2, the full variable domain reads GAGVSQSPSNKVTEKGKDVELRCDPISGHTALYWYRQSLGQGLEFLIYFQGNSAPDKSGLPSDRFSAERTGGSVSTLTIQRTQQEDSAVYLCASSLNPGAIYGYTFGSGTRLTVV.

The chain joins TRBV4-3 to TRBJ1-2; 7 bases match TRBD1. CDR3 length: 15 residues. Germline-derived CDR1 and CDR2 are LGHNA and YSLEER. The V gene end was trimmed by 4 bases and the J gene end by 7 bases; junction bases not matched to a gene: 12. CDR3 loop: CASSPSDRSQRGYTF. The CDR3 nucleotides read TGCGCCAGCAGCCCCTCGGACAGGTCTCAGCGTGGCTACACCTTC.

This clonotype was detected a few times. The gene calls are TRBV5-6 and TRBJ1-2; possibly TRBD1 for D (6 bases). V was pared by 5 bases and J by 9 bases, with 14 bases between. CDR1 SGHDT and CDR2 YYEEEE come from the germline V gene. There are 12 residues in the CDR3. CDR3 region: CASRTGLSRYTF. DNA for the CDR3: TGTGCCAGCAGGACAGGACTCAGCCGCTACACCTTC.

This chain joins TRBV9 and TRBJ2-5; D is possibly TRBD2 (6 bases). Trimming removed 0 bases at V and 3 bases at J, with 9 bases between. The CDR3 spans 14 residues. Germline CDR1 reads SGDLS; CDR2 reads YYNGEE. CDR3 loop: CASSVDPGEETQYF. CDR3 DNA sequence: TGTGCCAGCAGCGTAGACCCGGGGGAAGAGACCCAGTACTTC.

A remark on this clonotype: A read error may explain this, as a much larger clone is one base away. The chain combines TRBV6-5 with TRBJ2-7; D possibly corresponds to TRBD2 (6 bases). The V gene lost 5 bases and the J gene lost 4 bases, with 18 bases spanning the gap. This CDR3 has 15 amino acids. The germline V gene encodes CDR1 MNHEY and CDR2 SVGAGI. The CDR3 reads CASSPNGGPGYEQYF. The DNA of the CDR3 is TGTGCCAGCAGTCCCAACGGGGGACCGGGGTACGAGCAGTACTTC.

The rearrangement links TRBV11-2 to TRBJ2-7, with TRBD2 identical over 11 bases. Per the germline V gene, CDR1 is SGHAT and CDR2 is FQNNGV. V gave up 1 base and J gave up 3 bases; unmatched junction bases: 8. CDR3 length equals 17 residues. The CDR3 bases are TGTGCCAGCAGCTTAGCGGGAACTAGCGGGGGCCGCTACGAGCAGTACTTC. Translation: CASSLAGTSGGRYEQYF.

V is TRBV20-1 and J is TRBJ1-1; tentatively, D is TRBD1 (5 bases). The CDR3 totals 12 residues. CDR1 and CDR2 from the germline V gene are DFQATT and SNEGSKA (reference sequence). This CDR3 reads CAGPRGGVAAFF. CDR3 DNA: TGCGCGGGGCCCAGAGGAGGAGTCGCAGCTTTCTTT.

The chain carries TRBV30 and TRBJ2-2, with 7 bases that match TRBD1. V lost 3 bases to trimming and J lost 4 bases; unmatched junction nucleotides: 11. This CDR3 region has 16 residues. Germline CDR1 reads GTSNPN; CDR2 reads SVGIG (reference sequence). CDR3 amino acids: CAWSAPRGLLTGELFF. The CDR3 DNA reads as TGTGCCTGGAGCGCTCCGAGGGGGCTGCTCACCGGGGAGCTGTTTTTT.

This clonotype was counted between two and nine times. The V and J genes are TRBV4-1 and TRBJ1-5; possibly TRBD1 for D (5 bases). This CDR3 contains 14 residues. Looked up from germline, CDR1 is MGHRA and CDR2 is YSYEKL. V dropped 2 bases and J dropped 4 bases, with 9 bases sitting between them. As DNA, the CDR3 is TGCGCCAGCAGCCAACCAGGGAATAATCAGCCCCAGCATTTT. This encodes CASSQPGNNQPQHF.

There are many counts of this clonotype. The chain joins TRBV29-1 to TRBJ2-7; D uncertain. CDR3 length: 12 residues. Germline V gene data show CDR1 as SQVTM and CDR2 as ANQGSEA. V was cut by 7 bases and J by 3 bases, with 13 bases left in between. CDR3 region: CSALHGSYEQYF. As DNA, the CDR3 is TGCAGCGCCCTACACGGAAGCTACGAGCAGTACTTC.

In its sample, this clonotype was seen many times. The rearrangement joins TRBV29-1 to TRBJ2-1, with D possibly being TRBD1 (6 bases). The CDR3 loop spans 14 amino acids. From germline, CDR1 is SQVTM and CDR2 ANQGSEA. The V and J ends lost 5 bases and 0 bases respectively, with 11 bases between them. CDR3 amino acids: CSVQMDSSYNEQFF. The CDR3 DNA sequence: TGCAGCGTTCAGATGGACAGCTCCTACAATGAGCAGTTCTTC.

The table lists this clonotype with a few counts. The rearrangement uses TRBV10-2 and TRBJ2-5; 8 bases map to TRBD1. V trimming: 7 bases; J trimming: 5 bases; junction bases outside the gene matches: 6. CDR3 length equals 13 residues. CDR1 and CDR2 from the germline V gene are WSHSY and SAAADI. The CDR3 loop is CASNLSGGETQYF. Written as DNA, the CDR3 is TGCGCCAGCAACCTTTCAGGGGGCGAGACCCAGTACTTC.

The sample holds many counts of this clonotype. V is TRBV6-1 and J is TRBJ1-1, with TRBD1 matching 8 bases. With 6 bases clipped from V and 1 base from J, the junction kept 1 base outside the gene matches. Per germline, CDR1 MNHNS and CDR2 SASEGT. The CDR3 covers 13 residues. As DNA, the CDR3 is TGTGCCAGCAGACAGGGGGAGAACACTGAAGCTTTCTTT. It specifies CASRQGENTEAFF.

V gene TRBV6-5 combines with J gene TRBJ2-1; 11 nucleotides align to TRBD2. Germline CDR1 MNHEY, CDR2 SVGAGI. J lost 7 bases, V lost 0 bases, and 11 bases had no gene match. CDR3 size: 18 residues. The CDR3 loop reads CASSYSKITSGGSNEQFF. The CDR3 coding sequence is TGTGCCAGCAGTTACTCGAAAATTACTAGCGGGGGATCGAATGAGCAGTTCTTC.

In this sample, this clonotype turned up a few times. The rearrangement joins TRBV5-1 to TRBJ1-1; weak D call: TRBD1 (5 bases). Trimming took off 0 bases at V and 5 bases at J, with 14 bases between the two ends. Germline V CDR1 and CDR2: SGHRS, YFSETQ. The CDR3 has 15 amino acids. The CDR3 DNA follows: TGCGCCAGCAGCTTGGGGTGGGGGGTGGAAACTGAAGCTTTCTTT. Translation: CASSLGWGVETEAFF.

On this clonotype: An end of the junction does not agree with germline; a read error may underlie this. The DNA of the CDR3 is TGTGCCAGCAGTTGGGACAGGGAATATGGCCACACCTTC. Translation gives CASSWDREYGHTF. V is TRBV6-6 and J is TRBJ1-2; 9 bases align to TRBD1. The germline V gene encodes CDR1 MNHNY and CDR2 SVGAGI (reference sequence). The CDR3 totals 13 residues.

The V and J genes are TRBV6-6 and TRBJ2-7; 10 bases match TRBD2. The CDR3 is made up of 16 amino acids. The ends lost 5 bases at V and 4 bases at J; junction bases unmatched: 11. Germline V gives CDR1 MNHNY, CDR2 SVGAGI (reference sequence). The CDR3 coding sequence is TGTGCCAGCAGTCCTATTCTAGCGGGAGTTAGGTACGAGCAGTACTTC. Translating gives CASSPILAGVRYEQYF.

A remark on this clonotype: A much larger clone lies a single base off, so this may be a read error. The rearrangement joins TRBV29-1 to TRBJ2-4; D remains unclear. The J call may be mistaken, given a closer DNA end match to TRBJ2-7. This CDR3 contains 11 residues. In germline, CDR1 is SQVTM, CDR2 ANQGSEA. The CDR3 DNA sequence: TGCAGCGTTGTAGGTCCCGACGAGCAGTACTTC. Translation gives CSVVGPDEQYF.

This chain links TRBV18 with TRBJ2-1; 7 nucleotides align to TRBD2. Germline V gene lookup returns CDR1 KGHSH and CDR2 LQKENI. This CDR3 region has 15 residues. The trim removed 2 bases at V and 8 bases at J, leaving 9 bases unmatched. In DNA form, the CDR3 reads TGTGCCAGCTCACCAGCGGGCGGGAGTAGGGATGAGCAGTTCTTC. Translated, it gives CASSPAGGSRDEQFF.

This clonotype appeared a few times. This chain connects TRBV30 to TRBJ1-2, with D perhaps TRBD1 (5 bases). With 4 bases removed from V and 4 bases from J, the gap between germline ends came to 19 bases. From germline, CDR1 is GTSNPN and CDR2 SVGIG (reference sequence). The CDR3 is made up of 15 amino acids. CDR3 sequence reads: CAWTSPQGSVYGYTF. CDR3 nucleotide sequence: TGTGCCTGGACCTCCCCGCAGGGCTCGGTCTATGGCTACACCTTC.

The gene calls are TRBV7-2 and TRBJ1-5, with 10 nucleotides matching TRBD1. Germline CDR1 and CDR2: SGHTA and FQGNSA. The CDR3 sequence is 16 residues long. V was pared by 2 bases and J by 7 bases, with 8 bases of the junction left unmatched. The CDR3 coding sequence is TGTGCCAGCAGCTTAACCGGGACAGGGGCCGGACAGCCCCAGCATTTT. This encodes CASSLTGTGAGQPQHF. Together with reference TRBV7-2 and TRBJ1-5, the CDR3 gives the full variable domain: GAGVSQSPSNKVTEKGKDVELRCDPISGHTALYWYRQSLGQGLEFLIYFQGNSAPDKSGLPSDRFSAERTGGSVSTLTIQRTQQEDSAVYLCASSLTGTGAGQPQHFGDGTRLSIL.

The V call is TRBV12-3 or TRBV12-4, the J call TRBJ1-5; TRBD1 matches 7 bases. The length of the CDR3 is 13 residues. The junction had 8 bases not matched to a gene; V was cut back by 6 bases and J by 9 bases. CDR3: CASSGQAISPQHF. CDR3 coding DNA: TGTGCCAGCAGCGGACAGGCAATTTCGCCCCAGCATTTT.

This clonotype has only a few counts. The chain recombines TRBV7-7 with TRBJ2-5, with TRBD2 identical over 11 bases. The CDR3 loop spans 14 amino acids. In germline, CDR1 is SSHAT, CDR2 FNYEAQ (reference sequence). With V trimmed by 6 bases and J by 7 bases, 7 bases remained unmatched. This CDR3 is CASRPDTSGGTQYF. In nucleotides, the CDR3 is TGTGCCAGCAGACCCGATACTAGCGGGGGGACCCAGTACTTC. The whole variable domain, filled in from reference TRBV7-7 and TRBJ2-5, reads GAGVSQSPRYKVTKRGQDVTLRCDPISSHATLYWYQQALGQGPEFLTYFNYEAQPDKSGLPSDRFSAERPEGSISTLTIQRTEQRDSAMYRCASRPDTSGGTQYFGPGTRLLVL.

Many counts were recorded for this clonotype. J is TRBJ2-1 and V is TRBV20-1, with a possible D match to TRBD2 (6 bases). Germline loops: CDR1 DFQATT, CDR2 SNEGSKA (reference sequence). Trimming shortened V by 2 bases and J by 4 bases, and 9 bases separated the two germline ends. This CDR3 is 13 amino acids long. The CDR3 loop is CSARFAGYNEQFF. The CDR3 region has the DNA TGCAGTGCTAGATTTGCGGGATACAATGAGCAGTTCTTC.

In this sample, this clonotype turned up many times. The chain has TRBV12-3 or TRBV12-4 and TRBJ2-7; no clear D. The V end lost 6 bases, the J end lost 6 bases, and 12 bases lay between the germline ends. The CDR3 totals 12 residues. CDR3 in amino acids: CASSRQRLEQYF. The DNA for the CDR3 is TGTGCCAGCAGCCGTCAAAGGCTCGAGCAGTACTTC.